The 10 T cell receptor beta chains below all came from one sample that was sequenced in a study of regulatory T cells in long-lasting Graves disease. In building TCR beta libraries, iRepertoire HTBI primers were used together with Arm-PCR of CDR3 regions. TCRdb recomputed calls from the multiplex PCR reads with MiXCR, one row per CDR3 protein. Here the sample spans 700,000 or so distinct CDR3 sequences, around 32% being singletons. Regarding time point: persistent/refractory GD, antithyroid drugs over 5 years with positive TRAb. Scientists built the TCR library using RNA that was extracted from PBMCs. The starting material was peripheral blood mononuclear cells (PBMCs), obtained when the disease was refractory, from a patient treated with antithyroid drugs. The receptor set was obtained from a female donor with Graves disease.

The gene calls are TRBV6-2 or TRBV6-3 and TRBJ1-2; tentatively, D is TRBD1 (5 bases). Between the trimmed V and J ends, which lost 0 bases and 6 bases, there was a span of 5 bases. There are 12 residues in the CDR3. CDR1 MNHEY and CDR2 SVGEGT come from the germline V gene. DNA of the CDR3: TGTGCCAGCAGTTACTCGACAGATGGCTACACCTTC. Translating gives CASSYSTDGYTF.

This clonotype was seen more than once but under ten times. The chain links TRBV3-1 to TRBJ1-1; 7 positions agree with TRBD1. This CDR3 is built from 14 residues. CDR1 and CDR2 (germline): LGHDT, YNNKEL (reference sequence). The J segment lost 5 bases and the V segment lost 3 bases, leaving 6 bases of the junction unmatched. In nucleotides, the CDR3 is TGTGCCAGCAGCCACGAGGGGGCGCCTACTGAAGCTTTCTTT. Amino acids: CASSHEGAPTEAFF.

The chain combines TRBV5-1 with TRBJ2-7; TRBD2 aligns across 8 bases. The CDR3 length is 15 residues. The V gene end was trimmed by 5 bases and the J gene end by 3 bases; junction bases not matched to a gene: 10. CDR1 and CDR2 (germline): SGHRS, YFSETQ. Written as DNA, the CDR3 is TGCGCCAGCAGGTCTTCGAGCGGGAGAGGCTACGAGCAGTACTTC. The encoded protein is CASRSSSGRGYEQYF.

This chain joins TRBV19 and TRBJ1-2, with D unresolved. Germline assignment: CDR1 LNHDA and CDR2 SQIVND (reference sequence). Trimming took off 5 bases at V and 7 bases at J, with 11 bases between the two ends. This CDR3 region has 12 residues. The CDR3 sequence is CASSPASRGYTF. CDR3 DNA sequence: TGTGCCAGTAGTCCGGCCAGCCGTGGCTACACCTTC.

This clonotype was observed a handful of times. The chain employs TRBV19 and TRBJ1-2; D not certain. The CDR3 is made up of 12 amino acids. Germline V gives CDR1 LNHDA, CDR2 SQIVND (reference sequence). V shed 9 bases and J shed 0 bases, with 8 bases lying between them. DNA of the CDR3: TGTGCCAGCCTCGGGCCTAACTATGGCTACACCTTC. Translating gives CASLGPNYGYTF.

CDR3 in amino acids: CASSQVAGGHIGELFF. The CDR3 DNA is TGTGCCAGCAGCCAAGTAGCGGGAGGGCATATCGGGGAGCTGTTTTTT. The rearrangement links TRBV14 to TRBJ2-2; 11 bases match TRBD2. CDR1 and CDR2 from the germline V gene are SGHDN and FVKESK. Unmatched junction bases numbered 5, after V lost 1 base and J lost 7 bases. The CDR3 is 16 amino acids.

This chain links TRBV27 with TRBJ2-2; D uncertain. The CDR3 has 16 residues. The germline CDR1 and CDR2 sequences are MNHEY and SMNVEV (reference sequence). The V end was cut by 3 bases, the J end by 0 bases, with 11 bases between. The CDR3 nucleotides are TGTGCCAGCAGTTTTTTGTACAGCACGAACACCGGGGAGCTGTTTTTT. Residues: CASSFLYSTNTGELFF.

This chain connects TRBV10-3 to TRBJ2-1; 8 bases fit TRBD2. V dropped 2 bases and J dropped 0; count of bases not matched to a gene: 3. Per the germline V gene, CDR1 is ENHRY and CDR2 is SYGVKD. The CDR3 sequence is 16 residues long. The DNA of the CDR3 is TGTGCCATCAGTGAGGCCGGGACTAGCTCCTACAATGAGCAGTTCTTC. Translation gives CAISEAGTSSYNEQFF.

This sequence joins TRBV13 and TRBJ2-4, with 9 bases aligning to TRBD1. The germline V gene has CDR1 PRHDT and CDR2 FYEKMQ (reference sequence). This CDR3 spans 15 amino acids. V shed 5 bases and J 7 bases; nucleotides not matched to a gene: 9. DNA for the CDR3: TGTGCCAGCAGCCTTAGACAGGGGGTTGCTAACATTCAGTACTTC. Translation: CASSLRQGVANIQYF.

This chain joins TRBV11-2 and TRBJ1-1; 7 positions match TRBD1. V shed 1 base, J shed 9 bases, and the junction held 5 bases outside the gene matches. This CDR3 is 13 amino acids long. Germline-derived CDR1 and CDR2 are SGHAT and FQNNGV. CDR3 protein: CASSLGETGKAFF. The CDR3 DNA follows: TGTGCCAGCAGCTTAGGGGAGACAGGGAAAGCTTTCTTT.